A single sample gave rise to the 15 T cell receptor beta chains below, sequenced in a study of cytotoxic CD8 clonotypes in ibrutinib-treated CLL. Method: immunoSEQ multiplex PCR; TCRdb's copy keeps in-frame clones and lacks some. The repertoire holds 100,000 to 150,000 clones, 80% to 90% seen once, with over 2% in the top ten. The material was PBMCs, obtained after 24 months of ibrutinib treatment. Every receptor here comes from a human donor with chronic lymphocytic leukemia.

V and J are TRBV6-1 and TRBJ2-1; 9 bases are shared with TRBD1. The V gene end was trimmed by 3 bases and the J gene end by 7 bases; junction bases not matched to a gene: 7. Per the germline V gene, CDR1 is MNHNS and CDR2 is SASEGT. The CDR3 loop spans 15 amino acids. CDR3 DNA sequence: TGTGCCAGCAGTGAGGGTGGGACAGGGTGGAATGAGCAGTTCTTC. Encoded protein: CASSEGGTGWNEQFF.

The chain combines TRBV7-2 with TRBJ2-7, with D possibly TRBD2 on 5 matching bases. Trimming left V 0 bases short and J 4 bases short, with 7 bases between. CDR3 size: 13 residues. The germline V gene encodes CDR1 SGHTA and CDR2 FQGNSA. Here the CDR3 DNA reads TGTGCCAGCAGCTTAGCGGGGAGTTACGAGCAGTACTTC. Amino acid sequence: CASSLAGSYEQYF.

The CDR3 DNA follows: TGTGCCAGCAGCCTGACACAGGGGGCCTGGTATTTT. Translation gives CASSLTQGAWYF. The chain is built from TRBV7-9 and TRBJ2-3; TRBD1 agrees at 9 bases. CDR1 is SEHNR, CDR2 FQNEAQ, per germline (reference sequence). CDR3 length equals 12 residues. V lost 5 bases, J lost 14 bases, and 8 bases stayed unmatched.

This clone was seen only a few times. This chain uses TRBV4-1 with TRBJ2-1; D unresolved. This CDR3 is built from 15 residues. V lost 3 bases, J lost 0 bases, and 9 bases lay in between. The germline CDR1 and CDR2 sequences are MGHRA and YSYEKL. The CDR3 nucleotides read TGCGCCAGCAGCCAGGGAACGAGCTCCTACAATGAGCAGTTCTTC. Its translation: CASSQGTSSYNEQFF.

This rearrangement joins TRBV19 to TRBJ1-2; TRBD1 is a possible D gene (6 bases). Germline V lookup: CDR1 LNHDA, CDR2 SQIVND (reference sequence). This CDR3 region has 14 residues. The V end was cut by 6 bases, the J end by 2 bases, with 13 bases between. The CDR3 sequence: CASSRLDSNYGYTF. The CDR3 bases are TGTGCCAGTAGCCGTTTGGACAGCAACTATGGCTACACCTTC.

CDR3 nucleotide sequence: TGCGCCAGCAGCCAGGAACCACGGAGCTCCTACGAGCAGTACTTC. It codes for CASSQEPRSSYEQYF. The rearrangement joins TRBV4-3 to TRBJ2-7; D not resolved. Germline V lookup: CDR1 LGHNA, CDR2 YSLEER. This CDR3 is built from 15 residues. Trimming left V 3 bases short and J 0 bases short, with 12 bases between.

V is TRBV6-4 and J is TRBJ1-1; D not certain. Trimming took 4 bases from V and 1 from J, leaving 7 bases between them. Germline V lookup: CDR1 MRHNA, CDR2 SNTAGT. The CDR3 totals 13 residues. The CDR3 DNA is TGTGCCAGCAGTGTGGAGGGGAACACTGAAGCTTTCTTT. Translating gives CASSVEGNTEAFF.

There are a few counts of this clone. This rearrangement joins TRBV6-1 to TRBJ2-7; possibly TRBD1 for D (6 bases). Trimming removed 3 bases from V and 3 bases from J, with 15 bases in between. This CDR3 spans 15 amino acids. The germline CDR1 and CDR2 sequences are MNHNS and SASEGT. CDR3 in DNA: TGTGCCAGCAGTGACCTGCGGACAGATAGCTACGAGCAGTACTTC. It codes for CASSDLRTDSYEQYF.

The chain uses TRBV7-6 and TRBJ2-7; no clear D gene. Trimming took off 5 bases at V and 4 bases at J, with 21 bases between the two ends. CDR1 and CDR2 (germline): SGHVS, FNYEAQ. This CDR3 has 16 residues. CDR3 bases: TGTGCCAGCAGCCCCCCGTACTCTAAGCGCTTATACGAGCAGTACTTC. Protein sequence: CASSPPYSKRLYEQYF.

The CDR3 nucleotides are TGTGCCAGCAGTTATAACAGGGGCCCGAACACTGAAGCTTTCTTT. Translated: CASSYNRGPNTEAFF. The rearrangement joins TRBV27 to TRBJ1-1; 7 bases agree with TRBD1. J gave up 1 base and V 4 bases, and 6 bases lay outside the gene matches. Germline assignment: CDR1 MNHEY and CDR2 SMNVEV (reference sequence). CDR3 length equals 15 residues.

The V gene is TRBV29-1, the J gene TRBJ1-2; 7 bases fit TRBD1. The germline V gene has CDR1 SQVTM and CDR2 ANQGSEA. The CDR3 sequence is 15 residues long. Trimming took 6 bases from V and 0 from J; bases not matched to a gene: 10. The chain's CDR3 is CSVRGQAPSNYGYTF. The CDR3 DNA follows: TGCAGCGTCCGTGGACAGGCACCCTCTAACTATGGCTACACCTTC.

J is TRBJ2-7 and V is TRBV2; D is uncertain. CDR3 size: 12 residues. Germline CDR1 is SNHLY and CDR2 is FYNNEI. Trimming took 6 bases from V and 2 from J, leaving 8 bases between them. CDR3 amino acids: CASRTLTYEQYF. CDR3 coding DNA: TGTGCCAGCAGGACCCTGACCTACGAGCAGTACTTC.

This clone was seen a single time. This chain connects TRBV7-9 to TRBJ1-1; D is undetermined. This CDR3 spans 13 amino acids. Between the trimmed V and J ends, which lost 0 bases and 4 bases, there was a span of 6 bases. CDR1 is SEHNR, CDR2 FQNEAQ, per germline (reference sequence). The CDR3 is CASSLALFTEAFF. Here the CDR3 DNA reads TGTGCCAGCAGCTTAGCCCTATTCACTGAAGCTTTCTTT.

This chain links TRBV28 with TRBJ2-7, with D unresolved. Germline V lookup: CDR1 MDHEN, CDR2 SYDVKM. V was shortened by 10 bases and J by 4 bases, with 17 bases between the two germline ends. The length of the CDR3 is 13 residues. The CDR3 region is CATHDRARYEQYF. The CDR3 nucleotides are TGTGCCACCCACGACCGGGCAAGGTACGAGCAGTACTTC.

This clone was observed once. The V gene is TRBV7-2, the J gene TRBJ2-4; 8 nucleotides agree with TRBD2. Per the germline V gene, CDR1 is SGHTA and CDR2 is FQGNSA. The CDR3 is 18 residues long. V lost 5 bases, J lost 0 bases, and 12 bases stayed unmatched. Here the CDR3 DNA reads TGTGCCAGCAGCCCCCCTCAACTAGCGGCCCTAGCCAAAAACATTCAGTACTTC. Translating it yields CASSPPQLAALAKNIQYF.